The 30 T cell receptor beta chains listed next were all sequenced from one sample in a study of blood T cell repertoires in COVID-19. Clones were sequenced by immunoSEQ multiplex PCR, and TCRdb holds only the in-frame ones, with some missing. Of around 100,000 clones listed, approximately 91% are singletons. Sequenced: peripheral blood. The source is a woman in her 70s who had recovered from COVID-19.

This clone has only a few counts. The genes are TRBV15 and TRBJ2-1, with D tentatively TRBD1 (6 bases). The V gene's germline CDR1 is LNHNV and CDR2 YYDKDF (reference sequence). Trimming took 0 bases from V and 5 from J, leaving 14 bases between them. This CDR3 is built from 16 residues. In nucleotides, the CDR3 is TGTGCCACCAGCAGAGATCGCCCGGGACACAACAATGAGCAGTTCTTC. Protein sequence: CATSRDRPGHNNEQFF.

The V call is TRBV7-3, the J call TRBJ1-2; D is undetermined. The CDR3 covers 13 residues. V was trimmed by 4 bases and J by 4 bases, leaving 10 bases between them. Germline loops: CDR1 SGHTA, CDR2 FQGTGA. CDR3 loop: CASSSSGGYGYTF. The CDR3 DNA reads as TGTGCCAGCAGCTCCTCGGGTGGCTATGGCTACACCTTC. Complete variable domain (other parts from reference TRBV7-3 and TRBJ1-2): GAGVSQTPSNKVTEKGKYVELRCDPISGHTALYWYRQSLGQGPEFLIYFQGTGAADDSGLPNDRFFAVRPEGSVSTLKIQRTERGDSAVYLCASSSSGGYGYTFGSGTRLTVV.

This chain connects TRBV10-3 to TRBJ2-7; D is ambiguous. From germline, CDR1 is ENHRY and CDR2 SYGVKD. This CDR3 comprises 16 residues. Trimming cost V 0 bases and J 5 bases, with 17 bases left between them. The CDR3 DNA is TGTGCCATCAGTGAGTCGTCGGCAGGTGGGTTCCACGAGCAGTACTTC. Its translation: CAISESSAGGFHEQYF.

The count of this clone is one. The chain has TRBV24-1 and TRBJ2-3, with D uncertain. CDR1 KGHDR and CDR2 SFDVKD come from the germline V gene. V lost 5 bases, J lost 4 bases, and 9 bases lay in between. The CDR3 is 13 amino acids. This chain's CDR3 is CATSVGVADTQYF. DNA of the CDR3: TGTGCCACCAGTGTGGGCGTAGCAGATACGCAGTATTTT.

The rearrangement joins TRBV7-3 to TRBJ1-2, with a tentative D call TRBD1 (6 bases). This CDR3 region has 14 residues. The ends were cut back, 4 bases at V and 5 bases at J, with 14 bases in the middle. CDR1 and CDR2 (germline): SGHTA, FQGTGA. The CDR3 DNA follows: TGTGCCAGCAGCTACAGGGACGGGGCGTATGGCTACACCTTC. Translated: CASSYRDGAYGYTF.

This chain connects TRBV5-6 to TRBJ2-3; 7 bases match TRBD1. V lost 0 bases to trimming and J lost 2 bases; unmatched junction nucleotides: 3. There are 15 residues in the CDR3. CDR1 SGHDT and CDR2 YYEEEE come from the germline V gene. In nucleotides, the CDR3 is TGTGCCAGCAGCTTGGACAGGGGAGTCACAGATACGCAGTATTTT. It codes for CASSLDRGVTDTQYF. Full variable domain (rest looked up from reference TRBV5-6 and TRBJ2-3): DAGVTQSPTHLIKTRGQQVTLRCSPKSGHDTVSWYQQALGQGPQFIFQYYEEEERQRGNFPDRFSGHQFPNYSSELNVNALLLGDSALYLCASSLDRGVTDTQYFGPGTRLTVL.

The chain joins TRBV7-2 to TRBJ2-7, with 7 bases aligning to TRBD2. The CDR3 has 17 amino acids. The germline CDR1 and CDR2 sequences are SGHTA and FQGNSA. V lost 4 bases to trimming and J lost 6 bases; unmatched junction nucleotides: 18. Written as DNA, the CDR3 is TGTGCCAGCAGCTCCTCCCGGGTGGGCGGGGGTTACTCCGAGCAGTACTTC. Its protein product is CASSSSRVGGGYSEQYF.

The rearrangement links TRBV29-1 to TRBJ2-7; a possible D gene is TRBD1 (6 bases). This CDR3 is built from 15 residues. Per the germline V gene, CDR1 is SQVTM and CDR2 is ANQGSEA. Trimming pared 2 bases from V and 1 base from J, leaving 15 bases between. The CDR3 loop reads CSVESRIRGSYEQYF. The CDR3, as DNA: TGCAGCGTTGAAAGTAGGATAAGGGGGTCCTACGAGCAGTACTTC.

The chain combines TRBV12-3 or TRBV12-4 with TRBJ1-1; 7 bases are shared with TRBD1. CDR3 length equals 13 residues. V trimming: 1 base; J trimming: 6 bases; junction bases outside the gene matches: 2. CDR3 loop: CASSLGQGAEAFF. CDR3 nucleotide sequence: TGTGCCAGCAGTTTAGGACAGGGAGCTGAAGCTTTCTTT.

The chain couples TRBV2 to TRBJ2-3, with 7 nucleotides matching TRBD1. This CDR3 is built from 15 residues. Germline V CDR1 and CDR2: SNHLY, FYNNEI. Trimming at V came to 9 bases and at J to 5 bases, leaving 14 bases not matched to a gene. The chain's CDR3 is CARTATGIPGDTQYF. Here the CDR3 DNA reads TGTGCCAGGACGGCGACAGGGATCCCGGGAGATACGCAGTATTTT.

This chain joins TRBV7-2 and TRBJ2-7; 7 nucleotides align to TRBD1. V lost 5 bases, J lost 2 bases, and 9 bases stayed unmatched. The germline V gene encodes CDR1 SGHTA and CDR2 FQGNSA. This CDR3 spans 15 amino acids. The CDR3 loop is CASSPRTGRAYEQYF. In DNA, the CDR3 is TGTGCCAGCAGCCCCAGGACAGGACGTGCCTACGAGCAGTACTTC. The variable domain in full, completed from reference TRBV7-2 and TRBJ2-7, reads GAGVSQSPSNKVTEKGKDVELRCDPISGHTALYWYRQSLGQGLEFLIYFQGNSAPDKSGLPSDRFSAERTGGSVSTLTIQRTQQEDSAVYLCASSPRTGRAYEQYFGPGTRLTVT.

The chain links TRBV4-3 to TRBJ1-6; D unclear. Germline CDR1 and CDR2: LGHNA and YSLEER. The CDR3 runs to 17 residues. Trimming shortened V by 1 base and J by 4 bases, and 14 bases separated the two germline ends. In nucleotides, the CDR3 is TGCGCCAGCAGCCAAGGTGCGGTGACGGGGTATAATTCACCCCTCCACTTT. The encoded protein is CASSQGAVTGYNSPLHF.

The chain couples TRBV5-5 to TRBJ2-7; tentatively, D is TRBD2 (6 bases). Germline V CDR1 and CDR2: SGHKS, YYEKEE (reference sequence). V gave up 4 bases and J gave up 1 base, with 12 bases separating them. The CDR3 length is 14 residues. CDR3 residues: CASSNLAASYEQYF. Here the CDR3 DNA reads TGTGCCAGCAGCAACTTAGCGGCATCCTACGAGCAGTACTTC.

In its sample, this clone was seen once. The chain couples TRBV28 to TRBJ2-3, with TRBD2 matching over 11 bases. V lost 6 bases, J lost 3 bases, and 8 bases stayed unmatched. Germline V gene lookup returns CDR1 MDHEN and CDR2 SYDVKM. The CDR3 loop spans 16 amino acids. The CDR3 nucleotides read TGTGCCAGCAGCCCGGGACTAGCGGTCTATACAGATACGCAGTATTTT. It encodes CASSPGLAVYTDTQYF.

This chain connects TRBV28 to TRBJ1-1; the match to TRBD1 covers 10 bases. CDR1 and CDR2 (germline): MDHEN, SYDVKM. V trimming: 5 bases; J trimming: 4 bases; junction bases outside the gene matches: 7. The CDR3 runs to 15 residues. The CDR3 here is CASSAGTGVVTEAFF. The CDR3 DNA is TGTGCCAGCAGTGCAGGGACAGGGGTTGTCACTGAAGCTTTCTTT.

V usage is TRBV29-1 and J usage is TRBJ2-7; D unresolved. The length of the CDR3 is 13 residues. Germline lookup yields CDR1 SQVTM and CDR2 ANQGSEA. V was trimmed by 0 bases and J by 5 bases, leaving 11 bases between them. The CDR3 loop is CSVEDAQVDEQYF. In DNA, the CDR3 is TGCAGCGTTGAAGATGCCCAGGTAGACGAGCAGTACTTC.

This clone was observed once. This sequence joins TRBV30 and TRBJ2-7; 9 bases align to TRBD1. The CDR3 is made up of 11 amino acids. Germline lookup yields CDR1 GTSNPN and CDR2 SVGIG (reference sequence). V was clipped by 4 bases and J by 7 bases; unmatched bases: 2. CDR3 loop: CAWMDRGEQYF. The CDR3 nucleotides are TGTGCCTGGATGGACAGGGGAGAGCAGTACTTC.

The chain joins TRBV5-1 to TRBJ1-1, with a tentative D call TRBD1 (6 bases). This CDR3 has 15 residues. Trimming stripped 1 base from V and 0 bases from J, with 10 bases between. Germline V CDR1 and CDR2: SGHRS, YFSETQ. The CDR3 region has the DNA TGCGCCAGCAGCTTGACTGGACAGCTGAACACTGAAGCTTTCTTT. This gives the protein CASSLTGQLNTEAFF.

The chain is built from TRBV4-2 and TRBJ2-1, with D possibly matching TRBD2 (5 bases). The V end was cut by 0 bases, the J end by 6 bases, with 12 bases between. The length of the CDR3 is 15 residues. The germline V gene encodes CDR1 LGHNA and CDR2 YNFKEQ. CDR3 DNA: TGTGCCAGCAGCCAAGAAGGAGGACGAGGCAATGAGCAGTTCTTC. Encoded protein: CASSQEGGRGNEQFF.

The chain carries TRBV3-1 (or the pseudogene TRBV3-2) and TRBJ2-7; no reliable D call. Trimming took off 3 bases at V and 3 bases at J, with 6 bases between the two ends. Germline CDR1 is LGHDT and CDR2 is YNNKEL (reference sequence). This CDR3 is 12 amino acids long. CDR3 in amino acids: CASSQANYEQYF. The CDR3 coding sequence is TGTGCCAGCAGCCAGGCCAACTACGAGCAGTACTTC.

The chain has TRBV9 and TRBJ2-5; 8 bases fit TRBD2. The V segment lost 3 bases and the J segment 3 bases; nucleotides outside the gene matches: 7. Germline lookup yields CDR1 SGDLS and CDR2 YYNGEE. The CDR3 runs to 15 residues. Written as DNA, the CDR3 is TGTGCCAGCAGCGCCACCGGGACTAGTGAAGAGACCCAGTACTTC. Translation gives CASSATGTSEETQYF.

The chain recombines TRBV7-3 with TRBJ2-1, with D uncertain. V was pared by 1 base and J by 4 bases, with 5 bases between. CDR1 is SGHTA, CDR2 FQGTGA, per germline. The CDR3 spans 13 residues. Written as DNA, the CDR3 is TGTGCCAGCAGCTTAAATCGTTACAATGAGCAGTTCTTC. It specifies CASSLNRYNEQFF.

This chain joins TRBV23-1 and TRBJ2-5, with 7 bases lining up with TRBD1. TRBV23-1 is an open reading frame, and its role is uncertain. This CDR3 has 15 residues. J lost 4 bases, V lost 3 bases, and 8 bases had no gene match. The CDR3 here is CASSHPTGVVETQYF. DNA for the CDR3: TGCGCCAGCAGTCACCCCACAGGGGTCGTAGAGACCCAGTACTTC.

The gene calls are TRBV7-2 and TRBJ2-1, with 9 bases lining up with TRBD1. Germline CDR1 SGHTA, CDR2 FQGNSA. The CDR3 is made up of 15 amino acids. With V trimmed by 4 bases and J by 6 bases, 7 bases remained unmatched. The CDR3, as DNA: TGTGCCAGCAGCTCCTCAGGGGACAGGGTCAATGAGCAGTTCTTC. Encoded protein: CASSSSGDRVNEQFF.

The V call is TRBV3-1 (or the pseudogene TRBV3-2), the J call TRBJ2-7; 8 nucleotides align to TRBD2. This CDR3 has 15 amino acids. Germline CDR1 and CDR2: LGHDT and YNNKEL (reference sequence). V lost 4 bases, J lost 1 base, and 6 bases stayed unmatched. This CDR3 reads CASSRPSGYSYEQYF. The DNA of the CDR3 is TGTGCCAGCAGCCGGCCTAGCGGGTATTCCTACGAGCAGTACTTC.

The gene calls are TRBV18 and TRBJ2-1; D might be TRBD2 (6 bases). The CDR3 is made up of 15 amino acids. Trimming stripped 6 bases from V and 3 bases from J, with 15 bases between. Germline V gene sequence: CDR1 KGHSH, CDR2 LQKENI. The DNA of the CDR3 is TGTGCCAGCTCGCCCCCCGTGGGGGGCTACAATGAGCAGTTCTTC. Residues: CASSPPVGGYNEQFF.

This chain uses TRBV15 with TRBJ2-7; no clear D gene. The germline V gene has CDR1 LNHNV and CDR2 YYDKDF (reference sequence). V was clipped by 0 bases and J by 3 bases, with 9 bases between them. The CDR3 runs 14 residues. CDR3 residues: CATSRDLVHYEQYF. CDR3 bases: TGTGCCACCAGCAGAGATTTAGTCCACTACGAGCAGTACTTC. The full variable domain, rest sourced from reference TRBV15 and TRBJ2-7, is DAMVIQNPRYQVTQFGKPVTLSCSQTLNHNVMYWYQQKSSQAPKLLFHYYDKDFNNEADTPDNFQSRRPNTSFCFLDIRSPGLGDTAMYLCATSRDLVHYEQYFGPGTRLTVT.

The chain couples TRBV19 to TRBJ1-5; D gene unclear. V dropped 7 bases and J dropped 5 bases, with 21 bases sitting between them. Looked up from germline, CDR1 is LNHDA and CDR2 is SQIVND (reference sequence). The length of the CDR3 is 16 residues. The DNA for the CDR3 is TGTGCCAGTACCCCTCGCGGGGTATTGAGGGATCAGCCCCAGCATTTT. Translated, it gives CASTPRGVLRDQPQHF.

The rearrangement uses TRBV24-1 and TRBJ2-3; no clear D. The CDR3 is 14 amino acids. V was shortened by 5 bases and J by 2 bases, with 10 bases between the two germline ends. Per the germline V gene, CDR1 is KGHDR and CDR2 is SFDVKD. The CDR3: CATSVGRYTDTQYF. The DNA for the CDR3 is TGTGCCACCAGTGTCGGCAGGTACACAGATACGCAGTATTTT.

This chain joins TRBV11-2 and TRBJ1-1, with a tentative D call TRBD1 (5 bases). CDR3 length: 13 amino acids. The V gene's germline CDR1 is SGHAT and CDR2 FQNNGV. The ends were cut back, 3 bases at V and 6 bases at J, with 11 bases in the middle. CDR3 in amino acids: CASSLADSPEAFF. CDR3 bases: TGTGCCAGCAGCTTGGCCGACAGCCCTGAAGCTTTCTTT.